This T cell receptor (beta chain) was obtained from a study of PD-L1 blockade in urothelial cancer. Whole-study context: At 3 weeks (second dose) and 6 weeks after starting treatment, blood was analyzed.

This clone has a single count. CDR1 and CDR2 from the germline V gene are LGHNA and YSLEER. The CDR3 is 15 residues long. Trimming took 0 bases from V and 4 from J; bases not matched to a gene: 4. The time point here: peripheral blood 6 weeks after treatment start. Metastatic or locally advanced urothelial carcinoma was present in the patients. Using immunoSEQ multiplex PCR, the repertoire was profiled, and TCRdb retains in-frame clones only, with some absent. This sample has 30,000 to 45,000 clones, with roughly 80% found just once. The source was PBMCs, collected around atezolizumab (anti-PD-L1) treatment. The source of this sequence is a man aged 40-55 years with urothelial cancer. V gene TRBV4-3 combines with J gene TRBJ2-7; 9 bases agree with TRBD2. CDR3 protein: CASSQDAGGPYEQYF. As DNA, the CDR3 is TGCGCCAGCAGCCAAGATGCGGGAGGGCCTTACGAGCAGTACTTC.